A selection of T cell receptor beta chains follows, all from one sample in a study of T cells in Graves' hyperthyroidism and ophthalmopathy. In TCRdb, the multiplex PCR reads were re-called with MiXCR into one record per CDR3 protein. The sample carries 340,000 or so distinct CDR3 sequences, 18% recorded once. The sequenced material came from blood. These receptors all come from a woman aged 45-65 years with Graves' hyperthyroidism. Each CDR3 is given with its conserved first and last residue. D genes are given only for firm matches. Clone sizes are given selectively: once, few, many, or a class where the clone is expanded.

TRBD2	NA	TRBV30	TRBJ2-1	CAWSVGYWTSGDNEQFF	TGTGCCTGGAGTGTGGGTTATTGGACTAGCGGAGACAATGAGCAGTTCTTC
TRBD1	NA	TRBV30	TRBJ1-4	CAWSGQGVEKLFF	TGTGCCTGGAGTGGACAGGGGGTTGAAAAACTGTTTTTT
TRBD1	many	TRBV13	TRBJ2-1	CASSRDRGSYNEQFF	TGTGCCAGCAGCCGGGACAGGGGGTCGTACAATGAGCAGTTCTTC
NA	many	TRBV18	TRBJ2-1	CASSPRRTLGEQFF	TGTGCCAGCTCACCCCGTCGTACCTTGGGTGAGCAGTTCTTC
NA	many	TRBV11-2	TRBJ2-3	CAGSLMESGNTQYF	TGTGCCGGGTCTTTAATGGAGAGTGGAAATACGCAGTATTTT
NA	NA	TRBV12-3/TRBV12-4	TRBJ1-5	CASNHRDSNQPQHF	TGTGCCAGCAACCACCGGGACAGCAATCAGCCCCAGCATTTT
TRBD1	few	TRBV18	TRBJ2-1	CASSPRQGPNNEQFF	TGTGCCAGCTCACCTCGACAGGGGCCTAACAATGAGCAGTTCTTC
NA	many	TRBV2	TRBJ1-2	CASSEDLGTTNYGYTF	TGTGCCAGCAGTGAAGACTTGGGGACAACTAACTATGGCTACACCTTC
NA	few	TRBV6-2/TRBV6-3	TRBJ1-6	CASSQGYNSPLHF	TGTGCCAGCAGTCAGGGTTATAATTCACCCCTCCACTTT
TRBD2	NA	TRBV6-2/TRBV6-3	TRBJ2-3	CASSRTSGVLDTQYF	TGTGCCAGCTCCCGGACTAGCGGGGTGCTAGATACGCAGTATTTT
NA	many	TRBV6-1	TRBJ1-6	CASSVQSSYNSPLHF	TGTGCCAGCAGCGTACAGAGCTCCTATAATTCACCCCTCCACTTT
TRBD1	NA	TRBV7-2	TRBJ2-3	CASSPGQNTDTQCF	TGTGCCAGCAGTCCGGGACAGAACACAGATACGCAGTGTTTT
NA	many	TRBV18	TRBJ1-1	CASSPAAANTEAFF	TGTGCCAGCTCACCAGCCGCGGCGAACACTGAAGCTTTCTTT
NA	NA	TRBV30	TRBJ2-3	CAWSGSDTQYF	TGTGCCTGGAGCGGGTCAGATACGCAGTATTTT
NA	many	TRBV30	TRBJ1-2	CAWTTNSRDYGYTF	TGTGCCTGGACAACCAACAGTAGAGACTATGGCTACACCTTC
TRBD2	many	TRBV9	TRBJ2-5	CASSLGTSGGRETQYF	TGTGCCAGCAGCCTGGGGACTAGCGGGGGAAGGGAGACCCAGTACTTC
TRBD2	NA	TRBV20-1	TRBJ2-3	CSAFSGTGTDTQYF	TGCAGTGCTTTTAGCGGGACTGGCACAGATACGCAGTATTTT
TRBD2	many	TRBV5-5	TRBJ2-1	CASSQTTKRGGRNEQFF	TGTGCCAGCAGCCAGACCACAAAGCGGGGGGGCCGAAATGAGCAGTTCTTC
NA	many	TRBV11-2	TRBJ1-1	CASSRGSMTEAFF	TGTGCCAGCAGCCGAGGTTCCATGACTGAAGCTTTCTTT
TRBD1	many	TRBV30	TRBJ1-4	CAWRPGQGGKLFF	TGTGCCTGGAGACCGGGGCAGGGGGGAAAACTGTTTTTT
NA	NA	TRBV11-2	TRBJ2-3	CASRPSGTGTDTQYF	TGTGCCAGCAGACCGTCCGGGACCGGCACAGATACGCAGTATTTT
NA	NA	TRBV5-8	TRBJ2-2	CASSPRGFAGELFF	TGTGCCAGCAGCCCGCGAGGGTTCGCCGGGGAGCTGTTTTTT
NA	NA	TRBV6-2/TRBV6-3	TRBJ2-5	CASRGIGETQTQYF	TGTGCCAGCAGAGGGATAGGCGAGACTCAGACCCAGTACTTC
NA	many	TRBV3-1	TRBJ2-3	CASSQDVSDTQYF	TGTGCCAGCAGCCAAGATGTTTCAGATACGCAGTATTTT
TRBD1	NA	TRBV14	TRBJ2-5	CASSLTGPGQETQYF	TGTGCCAGCAGCCTGACAGGGCCCGGGCAAGAGACCCAGTACTTC
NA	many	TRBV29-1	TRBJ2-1	CSGTRYNEQFF	TGCAGCGGAACTAGATACAATGAGCAGTTCTTC
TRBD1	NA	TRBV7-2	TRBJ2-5	CASSRDTGGGETQYF	TGTGCCAGCAGCCGCGACACAGGGGGCGGGGAGACCCAGTACTTC
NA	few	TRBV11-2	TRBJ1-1	CASSPGGGGIGTVAFF	TGTGCCAGCAGCCCGGGTGGGGGAGGGATCGGTACCGTGGCTTTCTTT
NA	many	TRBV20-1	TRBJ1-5	CSARGDEDQPQHF	TGCAGTGCTAGAGGAGACGAGGATCAGCCCCAGCATTTT
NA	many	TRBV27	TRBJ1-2	CAVWWGQVHYGYTF	TGTGCCGTATGGTGGGGCCAGGTTCACTATGGCTACACCTTC
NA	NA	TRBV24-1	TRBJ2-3	CATNGDGTDTQYF	TGTGCCACCAATGGGGACGGCACAGATACGCAGTATTTT
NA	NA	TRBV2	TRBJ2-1	CASIEGLGNEQFF	TGTGCCAGCATCGAGGGGCTAGGGAATGAGCAGTTCTTC
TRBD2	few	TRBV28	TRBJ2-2	CASRESGRGTGELFF	TGTGCCAGCAGAGAAAGCGGGAGGGGCACCGGGGAGCTGTTTTTT
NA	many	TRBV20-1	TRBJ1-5	CSDPPTRKGRDQPQHF	TGCAGTGATCCCCCTACCCGGAAGGGACGCGATCAGCCCCAGCATTTT
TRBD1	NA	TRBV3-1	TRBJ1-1	CASSQGWVEGAINTEAFF	TGTGCCAGCAGCCAAGGATGGGTGGAGGGGGCGATTAACACTGAAGCTTTCTTT
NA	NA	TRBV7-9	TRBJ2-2	CASSLLDWIPPSTGELFF	TGTGCCAGCAGCTTATTAGATTGGATTCCTCCCTCCACCGGGGAGCTGTTTTTT
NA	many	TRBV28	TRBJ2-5	CASSLGGLLRETQYF	TGTGCCAGCAGTTTAGGGGGACTGCTGAGGGAGACCCAGTACTTC
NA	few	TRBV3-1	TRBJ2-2	CASRTPLRMRVNTGELFF	TGTGCCAGCAGAACCCCCCTTAGGATGCGGGTGAACACCGGGGAGCTGTTTTTT
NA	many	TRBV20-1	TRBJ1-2	CSARSRERANYGYTF	TGCAGTGCTAGGAGCAGGGAAAGAGCTAACTATGGCTACACCTTC